A single sample gave rise to the 27 T cell receptor beta chains below, sequenced in a study of esophageal squamous cell carcinoma under preoperative chemotherapy. TCRdb passed the PCR reads through MiXCR, listing each CDR3 protein once. The sample includes around 34,000 distinct CDR3 sequences, around half of them seen just once. Described time point: after preoperative PTX-NDP chemotherapy. This material was acquired from a patient given preoperative chemotherapy. The receptors stem from a human donor with esophageal squamous cell carcinoma. The donor label of this sample is uncertain.

This chain connects TRBV7-9 to TRBJ2-1; 9 bases match TRBD2. Germline CDR1 and CDR2: SEHNR and FQNEAQ (reference sequence). The CDR3 runs to 15 residues. V gave up 4 bases and J gave up 4 bases; unmatched junction bases: 5. This chain's CDR3 is CASSSLAGVYNEQFF. The CDR3 region has the DNA TGTGCCAGCAGCTCTTTAGCGGGGGTATACAATGAGCAGTTCTTC.

This clonotype was picked up many times. The rearrangement links TRBV7-8 to TRBJ1-6, with 7 bases lining up with TRBD1. The CDR3 consists of 15 residues. Looked up from germline, CDR1 is SGHVS and CDR2 is FQNEAQ. After removal of 6 bases from V and 6 bases from J, the junction contained 8 bases not matched to a gene. The CDR3 coding sequence is TGTGCCAGCAGTGGTAGACAGGGTCGTAATTCACCCCTCCACTTT. Residues: CASSGRQGRNSPLHF.

About this clonotype: Since a much larger clone is just one base distant, this may be a read error. V usage is TRBV10-2 and J usage is TRBJ2-1; D gene uncertain. The CDR3 covers 11 residues. Germline CDR1 WSHSY, CDR2 SAAADI. Trimming took off 6 bases at V and 10 bases at J, with 10 bases between the two ends. DNA for the CDR3: TGCGCCAGCAGGGGTAACTACGAGCAGTTCTTC. Its translation is CASRGNYEQFF.

V and J are TRBV7-6 and TRBJ2-5, with 8 bases lining up with TRBD2. CDR1 and CDR2 (germline): SGHVS, FNYEAQ. This CDR3 is built from 14 residues. The CDR3 DNA is TGTGCGGGGATCGGGGGGGGGGTCAAAGAGACCCAGTACTTC. The encoded protein is CAGIGGGVKETQYF.

The rearrangement joins TRBV7-6 to TRBJ2-3, with D possibly matching TRBD2 (7 bases). Judging by the DNA end, TRBJ2-7 fits better; the J call may be wrong. Per germline, CDR1 SGHVS and CDR2 FNYEAQ. The CDR3 covers 14 residues. The CDR3 DNA reads TGTGCGGGCCGCGGGGGCGGGGTCCAAGATACGCAGTACTTC. Residues: CAGRGGGVQDTQYF.

There are a few counts of this clonotype. The junction departs from germline at one end; a sequencing error may be responsible. V usage is TRBV7-2 and J usage is TRBJ2-5; weak D call: TRBD2 (5 bases). The CDR3 length is 14 residues. Per the germline V gene, CDR1 is SGHTA and CDR2 is FQGNSA. This CDR3 is CASSGGLAQDTQYF. CDR3 in DNA: TGTGCCAGCAGCGGCGGCCTAGCCCAAGACACCCAGTACTTC.

This clonotype was seen at least ten times. The gene calls are TRBV7-6 and TRBJ2-5; tentative D call: TRBD2 (6 bases). The DNA end is more similar to TRBJ2-7, so the J call may be wrong. The germline V gene encodes CDR1 SGHVS and CDR2 FNYEAQ. The CDR3 is made up of 16 amino acids. The CDR3 protein is CASSQQLGGPTYEQYF. As DNA, the CDR3 is TGTGCCAGCAGCCAGCAGTTGGGGGGACCTACCTACGAGCAGTACTTC.

This chain links TRBV7-2 with TRBJ2-1; 9 bases match TRBD2. J was trimmed by 6 bases and V by 5 bases; bases with no gene match: 8. From germline, CDR1 is SGHTA and CDR2 FQGNSA. The CDR3 extends over 15 amino acids. The CDR3 here is CASSPASGKGNEQFF. The CDR3 nucleotides are TGTGCCAGCAGCCCGGCTAGCGGGAAAGGCAATGAGCAGTTCTTC.

The V call is TRBV6-4, the J call TRBJ2-1; D might be TRBD2 (6 bases). Germline values: CDR1 MRHNA, CDR2 SNTAGT. CDR3 length: 13 residues. V was clipped by 8 bases and J by 6 bases, with 14 bases between them. Written as DNA, the CDR3 is TGTGCCAGCGGATCTAGCGAACTCAATGAGCAGTTCTTC. This translates into CASGSSELNEQFF.

Points on this clonotype: In this CDR3 the conserved last residue, phenylalanine or tryptophan, is missing, so a read error is likely. This chain joins TRBV7-2 and TRBJ2-3, with TRBD2 matching over 7 bases. Germline assignment: CDR1 SGHTA and CDR2 FQGNSA. V lost 2 bases, J lost 2 bases, and 4 bases stayed unmatched. This CDR3 region has 15 residues. The CDR3 DNA reads TGTGCCAGCAGCTTATCTAGCGGACCCACAGATACGCAGTATTAT. Translating it yields CASSLSSGPTDTQYY.

This clonotype was counted between two and nine times. The chain combines TRBV6-1 with TRBJ2-7, with D hard to call. Trimming took off 8 bases at V and 0 bases at J, with 11 bases between the two ends. The CDR3 totals 13 residues. Germline CDR1 reads MNHNS; CDR2 reads SASEGT. DNA of the CDR3: TGTGCCAGCTCCATCGGTAACTCCTACGAGCAGTACTTC. The encoded protein is CASSIGNSYEQYF.

This clonotype has just a few counts. CDR3 sequence reads: CASSLDTYEQYF. The CDR3 nucleotides are TGTGCCAGCAGCTTGGACACCTACGAGCAGTACTTC. V usage is TRBV5-5 and J usage is TRBJ2-7; D remains ambiguous. Germline V gene lookup returns CDR1 SGHKS and CDR2 YYEKEE (reference sequence). This CDR3 has 12 amino acids. Trimming removed 0 bases at V and 2 bases at J, with 3 bases between.

This clonotype showed up many times. The chain carries TRBV7-6 and TRBJ2-1; D is perhaps TRBD1 (6 bases). CDR3 length: 13 residues. The germline CDR1 and CDR2 sequences are SGHVS and FNYEAQ. Trimming took off 5 bases at V and 7 bases at J, with 12 bases between the two ends. The CDR3 protein is CASSTQGRNEQFF. In DNA, the CDR3 is TGTGCCAGCAGCACCCAGGGGCGAAATGAGCAGTTCTTC. The full variable domain, completed using reference TRBV7-6 and TRBJ2-1, is GAGVSQSPRYKVTKRGQDVALRCDPISGHVSLYWYRQALGQGPEFLTYFNYEAQQDKSGLPNDRFSAERPEGSISTLTIQRTEQRDSAMYRCASSTQGRNEQFFGPGTRLTVL.

This clonotype qualifies as medium-sized. The V gene is TRBV11-1, the J gene TRBJ1-2; D gene ambiguous. Trimming left V 1 base short and J 1 base short, with 4 bases between. The germline V gene encodes CDR1 SGHAT and CDR2 FQDESV (reference sequence). This CDR3 is 13 amino acids long. CDR3 sequence (DNA): TGTGCCAGCAGCTTAGACCATAACTATGGCTACACCTTC. Amino acids: CASSLDHNYGYTF.

This clonotype was observed once. At one of its ends the junction is not consistent with the germline gene, which may arise from a read error. This chain connects TRBV7-8 to TRBJ2-3; perhaps TRBD2 as D (6 bases). CDR3 size: 15 residues. Germline lookup yields CDR1 SGHVS and CDR2 FQNEAQ. CDR3 DNA: TGTGCCAGCGGCGTCGGGGGTCCTGACCCAGAGACCCAGTATTTC. Its translation: CASGVGGPDPETQYF.

In the case of this clonotype: At one of its ends the junction is not consistent with the germline gene, which may arise from a read error. The chain recombines TRBV11-3 with TRBJ2-2; TRBD2 is a possible D gene (6 bases). CDR1 is SGHNT, CDR2 YENEEA, per germline. This CDR3 comprises 13 residues. This CDR3 is CARSLGEAGELFF. DNA for the CDR3: TGTGCCCGGAGCTTAGGGGAGGCCGGTGAGCTGTTTTTT. Full variable domain (outside the CDR3, taken from reference TRBV11-3 and TRBJ2-2): EAGVVQSPRYKIIEKKQPVAFWCNPISGHNTLYWYLQNLGQGPELLIRYENEEAVDDSQLPKDRFSAERLKGVDSTLKIQPAELGDSAVYLCARSLGEAGELFFGEGSRLTVL.

As regards this clonotype: One end of the junction fails to match germline, which may point to a read error. The rearrangement uses TRBV7-8 and TRBJ2-2, with D tentatively TRBD1 (6 bases). The CDR3 contains 16 residues. CDR1 and CDR2 from the germline V gene are SGHVS and FQNEAQ. The CDR3 coding sequence is TGTGCCAGCAGCCGCCTAGGGGGTGTGAGCACCGGGAAGCTGTTTTTT. This translates into CASSRLGGVSTGKLFF.

The V and J genes are TRBV6-5 and TRBJ2-7; 10 nucleotides line up with TRBD2. Germline V lookup: CDR1 MNHEY, CDR2 SVGAGI. The CDR3 covers 18 residues. V gave up 7 bases and J gave up 6 bases; unmatched junction bases: 21. CDR3 sequence reads: CASTSLGALAGAGAEQYF. Here the CDR3 DNA reads TGTGCCAGCACTTCTCTTGGGGCGCTAGCGGGAGCTGGGGCCGAGCAGTACTTC.

The chain combines TRBV7-2 with TRBJ2-5, with D possibly TRBD1 on 7 matching bases. Germline-derived CDR1 and CDR2 are SGHTA and FQGNSA. Between the trimmed V and J ends, which lost 0 bases and 11 bases, there was a span of 22 bases. The CDR3 sequence is 16 residues long. In DNA form, the CDR3 reads TGTGCCAGCAGCTTAGCTGCGGGACAGAACTACAATGAGCAGTACTTC. Residues: CASSLAAGQNYNEQYF.

The chain is built from TRBV7-3 and TRBJ2-2; either TRBD1 or TRBD2 may fit D (5 bases each). The CDR3 is made up of 14 amino acids. Germline V gene lookup returns CDR1 SGHTA and CDR2 FQGTGA. Trimming removed 4 bases from V and 6 bases from J, with 12 bases in between. CDR3 nucleotides: TGTGCCAGCAGCTCGGGACGGAGCGCCGGGGAGCTGTTTTTT. This codes for CASSSGRSAGELFF.

The J gene is TRBJ1-2, the V gene TRBV6-2 or TRBV6-3; D is unclear. The CDR3 loop spans 14 amino acids. Trimming removed 2 bases at V and 5 bases at J, with 12 bases between. The V gene's germline CDR1 is MNHEY and CDR2 SVGEGT. This CDR3 is CASSYRRTTYGYTF. The CDR3 DNA reads as TGTGCCAGCAGTTACAGGAGGACGACGTATGGCTACACCTTC.

This clonotype is medium-sized by share. The chain is built from TRBV11-3 and TRBJ2-1; the match to TRBD2 covers 13 bases. Per germline, CDR1 SGHNT and CDR2 YENEEA. The V and J ends lost 5 bases and 4 bases, in that order; junction bases with no gene match: 5. The CDR3 consists of 16 residues. CDR3 loop: CASSATSGGAYNEQFF. CDR3 DNA: TGTGCCAGCAGCGCTACTAGCGGGGGGGCTTACAATGAGCAGTTCTTC.

This clonotype showed up just a few times. The chain has TRBV7-8 and TRBJ2-5; D is unclear. This CDR3 is built from 14 residues. Germline assignment: CDR1 SGHVS and CDR2 FQNEAQ. Trimming stripped 4 bases from V and 5 bases from J, with 14 bases between. As DNA, the CDR3 is TGTGCCAGCAGCTCCCCTTGGCTAGAGGAGACCCAGTACTTC. Its translation: CASSSPWLEETQYF.

On this clonotype itself: Relative to the germline gene, one junction end is altered; a read error may explain this. This sequence joins TRBV7-8 and TRBJ2-3; 7 nucleotides line up with TRBD2. CDR1 SGHVS and CDR2 FQNEAQ come from the germline V gene. The CDR3 length is 15 residues. The CDR3: CASGFVGGDPDTQYF. In DNA form, the CDR3 reads TGTGCCAGCGGCTTCGTGGGGGGGGACCCAGATACCCAGTATTTC.

This clonotype was counted at least ten times. The genes are TRBV12-3 or TRBV12-4 and TRBJ2-1; perhaps D is TRBD1 or TRBD2 (5 bases each). CDR3 length: 14 amino acids. With 5 bases removed from V and 3 bases from J, the gap between germline ends came to 11 bases. CDR3 coding DNA: TGTGCCAGCAGTGGGACCGTCGACTACAATGAGCAGTTCTTC. Translated: CASSGTVDYNEQFF.

The table lists this clonotype with a few counts. V is TRBV5-6 and J is TRBJ2-1, with unresolved D. This CDR3 contains 11 residues. Trimming stripped 4 bases from V and 8 bases from J, with 7 bases between. CDR1 is SGHDT, CDR2 YYEEEE, per germline. Here the CDR3 reads CASSVDHEQFF. The CDR3, as DNA: TGTGCCAGCAGCGTGGACCATGAGCAGTTCTTC.

The chain links TRBV12-3 or TRBV12-4 to TRBJ2-3; 8 bases agree with TRBD2. The CDR3 consists of 17 residues. The V and J ends lost 11 bases and 2 bases, in that order; junction bases with no gene match: 18. Here the CDR3 DNA reads TGTGCCCTGAGTCGCGGCCTGGGGCGGGGGGCCACAGATACGCAGTATTTT. The encoded protein is CALSRGLGRGATDTQYF.